One and the same sample provided the 13 T cell receptor beta chains below, sequenced in a study of T-cell reconstitution after alpha-beta-depleted transplantation in children. It was with unique molecular identifiers that the TCRbeta library was prepared. One entry per CDR3 protein results from TCRdb running MiXCR on the PCR reads. The repertoire includes around 270,000 distinct CDR3 sequences, around 9.1% of them detected once, and just under 7.5% sits in the top ten. The sample was PBMCs, taken before TCRalphabeta/CD19-depleted stem cell transplant. Every receptor here comes from a boy younger than two with acute myeloid leukemia, due to receive a stem cell transplant.

Ten or more counts support this clonotype. V usage is TRBV12-3 or TRBV12-4 and J usage is TRBJ2-5; maybe TRBD2 (6 bases). There are 15 residues in the CDR3. V shed 6 bases and J shed 7 bases, with 21 bases lying between them. The CDR3 loop is CASRHIGTGVGTQYF. The CDR3 DNA is TGTGCCAGCAGGCATATTGGGACGGGAGTCGGGACCCAGTACTTC.

V usage is TRBV7-9 and J usage is TRBJ2-3, with 15 bases aligning to TRBD2. CDR1 is SEHNR and CDR2 is FQNEAQ in the germline V gene (reference sequence). V was pared by 5 bases and J by 6 bases, with 9 bases of the junction left unmatched. The CDR3 is 17 residues long. In DNA, the CDR3 is TGTGCCAGCAGCACCCGCGGACTAGCGGGGGGGCATGATACGCAGTATTTT. Translated, it gives CASSTRGLAGGHDTQYF.

This clonotype was detected ten times or more. The chain is built from TRBV4-3 and TRBJ2-4, with TRBD2 matching 7 bases. The J segment lost 0 bases and the V segment lost 0 bases, leaving 11 bases of the junction unmatched. This CDR3 contains 19 residues. Germline loops: CDR1 LGHNA, CDR2 YSLEER. CDR3 in DNA: TGCGCCAGCAGCCAAGATCGGACTAGACTGCCTCTAGCCAAAAACATTCAGTACTTC. Its protein product is CASSQDRTRLPLAKNIQYF.

The table lists this clonotype with many counts. The chain is built from TRBV28 and TRBJ2-7; 8 bases are a match to TRBD2. This CDR3 contains 15 residues. Germline V gene data show CDR1 as MDHEN and CDR2 as SYDVKM. With 4 bases clipped from V and 1 base from J, the junction kept 6 bases outside the gene matches. In DNA form, the CDR3 reads TGTGCCAGCAGTTCAACCGGGACTAGATCCTACGAGCAGTACTTC. Amino acids: CASSSTGTRSYEQYF.

This clonotype was seen at least ten times. This sequence joins TRBV7-2 and TRBJ2-7; maybe TRBD1 (8 bases). Germline values: CDR1 SGHTA, CDR2 FQGNSA. The CDR3 sequence is 13 residues long. The V end was cut by 1 base, the J end by 7 bases, with 11 bases between. The CDR3, as DNA: TGTGCCAGCAGCTTAGAACAGGGGGGGGAGCAGTACTTC. This translates into CASSLEQGGEQYF.

About this clonotype: One end of the junction does not line up with germline, which may come from a read error. This chain joins TRBV5-4 and TRBJ2-1, with 9 bases that match TRBD1. This CDR3 has 15 residues. Germline assignment: CDR1 SGHNT and CDR2 YYREEE (reference sequence). This chain's CDR3 is CASSSGTGLYNKQFF. The CDR3 region has the DNA TGTGCCAGCAGCTCCGGGACAGGGCTTTACAATAAGCAGTTCTTC. The full variable domain, its missing parts supplied by reference TRBV5-4 and TRBJ2-1, is ETGVTQSPTHLIKTRGQQVTLRCSSQSGHNTVSWYQQALGQGPQFIFQYYREEENGRGNFPPRFSGLQFPNYSSELNVNALELDDSALYLCASSSGTGLYNKQFFGPGTRLTVL.

This clonotype was picked up many times. This chain connects TRBV12-3 or TRBV12-4 to TRBJ2-2; D remains ambiguous. This CDR3 spans 15 amino acids. Trimming cost V 7 bases and J 2 bases, with 14 bases left between them. CDR3 loop: CASTPPGGNTGELFF. CDR3 in DNA: TGTGCCAGCACCCCCCCTGGCGGAAACACCGGGGAGCTGTTTTTT.

Of note for this clonotype: A much larger clone differs by one base, so this may be a read error. The DNA of the CDR3 is TGTACCAGCAGTTTAGCGCTGGGCGGAGGAGGAGGGGCCAACGTCCTGACTTTC. It specifies CTSSLALGGGGGANVLTF. The chain recombines TRBV12-3 or TRBV12-4 with TRBJ2-6, with D maybe TRBD2 (5 bases). This CDR3 comprises 18 residues.

There are many counts of this clonotype. The rearrangement joins TRBV9 to TRBJ2-3; 9 positions agree with TRBD2. There are 17 residues in the CDR3. Germline CDR1 is SGDLS and CDR2 is YYNGEE. V lost 0 bases, J lost 2 bases, and 7 bases stayed unmatched. The CDR3 DNA is TGTGCCAGCAGCGTAGAGGGCGGGGGGGCCCCCACAGATACGCAGTATTTT. Its translation is CASSVEGGGAPTDTQYF.

In this sample, this clonotype turned up many times. The chain carries TRBV20-1 and TRBJ2-7, with D possibly matching TRBD2 (6 bases). The germline V gene has CDR1 DFQATT and CDR2 SNEGSKA (reference sequence). V lost 4 bases and J lost 5, with 15 bases in between. This CDR3 is built from 13 residues. The CDR3 protein is CSANRDSYHEQYF. CDR3 nucleotides: TGCAGTGCTAACCGGGACTCTTACCACGAGCAGTACTTC.

This clonotype was recorded many times. The chain couples TRBV9 to TRBJ2-3; perhaps TRBD1 as D (6 bases). With 2 bases removed from V and 1 base from J, the gap between germline ends came to 17 bases. CDR1 and CDR2 from the germline V gene are SGDLS and YYNGEE. CDR3 length: 17 residues. The CDR3 nucleotides are TGTGCCAGCAGCGTCCCCTCGGCAGGGGCACGCACAGATACGCAGTATTTT. Translation: CASSVPSAGARTDTQYF.

This clonotype was counted between two and nine times. The chain couples TRBV25-1 to TRBJ2-1; TRBD1 agrees at 7 bases. This CDR3 region has 13 residues. With 7 bases clipped from V and 3 bases from J, the junction kept 3 bases outside the gene matches. Germline lookup yields CDR1 MGHDK and CDR2 SYGVNS. CDR3 loop: CASMAGGYNEQFF. Here the CDR3 DNA reads TGTGCCAGCATGGCAGGGGGCTACAATGAGCAGTTCTTC.

This clonotype appeared many times. This rearrangement joins TRBV5-1 to TRBJ2-7; 7 bases match TRBD1. Germline loops: CDR1 SGHRS, CDR2 YFSETQ. The CDR3 consists of 13 residues. The V gene end was trimmed by 0 bases and the J gene end by 11 bases; junction bases not matched to a gene: 8. The CDR3 DNA reads as TGCGCCAGCAGCTTGGTCAGAAGGGGGCAGGAGTACTTC. It specifies CASSLVRRGQEYF. Full variable domain (remainder filled in from reference TRBV5-1 and TRBJ2-7): KAGVTQTPRYLIKTRGQQVTLSCSPISGHRSVSWYQQTPGQGLQFLFEYFSETQRNKGNFPGRFSGRQFSNSRSEMNVSTLELGDSALYLCASSLVRRGQEYFGPGTRLTVT.